This T cell receptor (beta chain) was documented in a study of cytomegalovirus exposure and HLA in healthy donors. Findings and limits, study-wide: Most TCRs appeared rarely, but some public TCRs recurred in many donors.

PCR primers comprised 60 Vbeta and 13 Jbeta primers. Profiling relied on immunoSEQ multiplex PCR, and the TCRdb table lists in-frame clones only, not all of them. The repertoire holds roughly 100,000 clones, with more than 75% as singletons. The V end lost 5 bases, the J end lost 1 base, and 7 bases lay between the germline ends. The CDR3 covers 12 residues. In germline, CDR1 is SGHRS, CDR2 YFSETQ. With regard to this clone: No antigen is known for it.

Sequenced material: PBMCs. This clonotype originated in a woman between 18 and 30 years old in good health and CMV-seropositive. The chain is built from TRBV5-1 and TRBJ2-7; D uncertain. The CDR3 spells CASRIESYEQYF. CDR3 DNA: TGCGCCAGCAGAATCGAGTCCTACGAGCAGTACTTC.